This T cell receptor beta chain derives from a study of T cells and Merkel cell carcinoma outcomes. Whole-study results and caveats: Reportedly, T-cell repertoire with density predicts Merkel cell carcinoma outcomes.

As concerns this clone: Antigen unknown.

Profiling relied on immunoSEQ multiplex PCR, and the TCRdb table lists in-frame clones only, not all of them. This table has about 4,200 clones, over 90% appearing once. V lost 3 bases to trimming and J lost 3 bases, with 18 bases between them. The CDR3 sequence is 17 residues long. The V gene's germline CDR1 is LNHNV and CDR2 YYDKDF (reference sequence). The clonotype originates from a human donor with Merkel cell carcinoma. The V gene is TRBV15, the J gene TRBJ2-4, with D unclear. Sample: tumor tissue from Merkel cell carcinoma. As DNA, the CDR3 is TGTGCCACCAGCAGCAATACGGGCTCTCTGGGCAAAAACATTCAGTACTTC. This gives the protein CATSSNTGSLGKNIQYF.